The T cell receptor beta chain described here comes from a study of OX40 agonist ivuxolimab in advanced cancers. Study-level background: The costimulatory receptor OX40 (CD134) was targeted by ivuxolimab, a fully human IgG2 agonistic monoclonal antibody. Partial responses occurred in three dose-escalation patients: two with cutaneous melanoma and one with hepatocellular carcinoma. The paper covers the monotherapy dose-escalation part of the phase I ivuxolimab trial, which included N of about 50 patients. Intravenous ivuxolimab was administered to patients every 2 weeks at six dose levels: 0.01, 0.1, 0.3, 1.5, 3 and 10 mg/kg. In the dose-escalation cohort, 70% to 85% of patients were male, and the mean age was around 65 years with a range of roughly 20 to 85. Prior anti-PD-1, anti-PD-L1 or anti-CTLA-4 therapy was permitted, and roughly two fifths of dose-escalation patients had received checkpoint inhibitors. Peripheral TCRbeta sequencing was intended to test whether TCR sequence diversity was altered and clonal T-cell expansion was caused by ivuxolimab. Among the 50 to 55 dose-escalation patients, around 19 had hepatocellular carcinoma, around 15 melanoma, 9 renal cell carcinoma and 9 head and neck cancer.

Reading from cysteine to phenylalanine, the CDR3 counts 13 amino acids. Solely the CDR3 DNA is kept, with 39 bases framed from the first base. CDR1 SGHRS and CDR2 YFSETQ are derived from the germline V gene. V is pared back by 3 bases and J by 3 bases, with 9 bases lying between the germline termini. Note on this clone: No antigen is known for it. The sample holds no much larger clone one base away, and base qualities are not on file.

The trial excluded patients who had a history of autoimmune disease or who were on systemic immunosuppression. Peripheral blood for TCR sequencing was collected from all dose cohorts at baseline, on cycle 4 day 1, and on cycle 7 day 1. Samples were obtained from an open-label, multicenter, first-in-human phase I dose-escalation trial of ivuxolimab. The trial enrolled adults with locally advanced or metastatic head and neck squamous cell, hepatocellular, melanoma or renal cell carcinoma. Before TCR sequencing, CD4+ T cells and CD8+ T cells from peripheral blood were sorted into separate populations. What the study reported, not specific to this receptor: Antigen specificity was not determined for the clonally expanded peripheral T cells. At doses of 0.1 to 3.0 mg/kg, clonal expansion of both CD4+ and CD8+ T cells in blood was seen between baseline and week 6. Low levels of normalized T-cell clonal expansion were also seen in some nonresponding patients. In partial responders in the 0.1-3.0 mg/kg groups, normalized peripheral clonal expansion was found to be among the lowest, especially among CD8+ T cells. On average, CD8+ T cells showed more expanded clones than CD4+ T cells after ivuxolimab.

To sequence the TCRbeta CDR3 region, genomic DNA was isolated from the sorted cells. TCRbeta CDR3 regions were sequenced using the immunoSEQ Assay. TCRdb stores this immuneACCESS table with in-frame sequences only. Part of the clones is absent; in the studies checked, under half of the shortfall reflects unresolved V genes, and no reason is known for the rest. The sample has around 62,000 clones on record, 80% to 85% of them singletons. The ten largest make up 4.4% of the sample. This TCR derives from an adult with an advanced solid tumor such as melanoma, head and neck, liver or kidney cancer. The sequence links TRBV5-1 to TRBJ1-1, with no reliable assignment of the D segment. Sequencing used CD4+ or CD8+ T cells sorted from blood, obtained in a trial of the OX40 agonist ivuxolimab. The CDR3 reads CASSSKEDTEAFF. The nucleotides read TGCGCCAGCAGCTCTAAGGAGGACACTGAAGCTTTCTTT.